This T cell receptor (beta chain) was sequenced during a study of breast tumors, draining lymph nodes, adjacent tissues. Study observations and caveats: Tumor TCR diversity was below lymph nodes but above nontumor tissue. Luminal-like breast cancer showed significantly greater tumor-nontumor repertoire similarity than basal-like breast cancer did. Tumor T cell lymph node origin was a supported hypothesis, not proven. Most tumor T cells seemingly derive from lymph node, then expand in tumor.

The lymph nodes were axillary draining lymph nodes from breast cancer patients. TCRdb analysed the multiplex PCR reads with MiXCR anew, one entry per CDR3 protein. The sample lists approximately 200,000 distinct CDR3 sequences, around 33% occurring once. This clonotype was seen a few times. What it binds is not known. A read error may be the cause here, since a much bigger clone is one base away. Germline loops: CDR1 DFQATT, CDR2 SNEGSKA (reference sequence). V lost 0 bases and J lost 3; bases outside the gene matches: 8. The CDR3 extends over 16 amino acids. The TCR sequence derives from a female donor with breast cancer. Some clones in this sample may be carry-over from other donors' samples. The chain joins TRBV20-1 to TRBJ2-3, with 8 bases that match TRBD2. The specimen sequenced was axillary lymph node tissue. This CDR3 is CSARDSSGEPTDTQYF. The CDR3 DNA follows: TGCAGTGCTAGAGATAGTAGCGGGGAGCCAACAGATACGCAGTATTTT.